Listed below are T cell receptor beta chains from one sample, sequenced in a study of T cell changes during pregnancy in multiple sclerosis. Here immunoSEQ multiplex PCR was the method, and the copy in TCRdb shows in-frame clones only, minus some. Among approximately 83,000 clones, roughly 93% were seen once, and the ten largest hold roughly 4%. The material was peripheral blood, obtained in the first trimester of pregnancy. The receptors come from a female donor with multiple sclerosis, enrolled in a pregnancy study. Each CDR3 is given with its conserved first and last residue. The order of the fields is V gene, J gene, clone size, D gene, CDR3 protein, CDR3 DNA. D genes are given only for firm matches. Part of the rows lack a size; the others show once, few, many or a class for expanded clones.

TRBV6-1,TRBJ2-6,.,TRBD1,CASSAGTGGSGANVLTF,TGTGCCAGCAGTGCCGGGACAGGGGGCTCTGGGGCCAACGTCCTGACTTTC
TRBV9,TRBJ2-3,.,.,CASSVAPGVDTQYF,TGTGCCAGCAGCGTAGCACCGGGGGTAGATACGCAGTATTTT
TRBV5-4,TRBJ2-2,.,TRBD1,CASSRDSFYLTGELFF,TGTGCCAGCAGTAGGGACAGCTTTTACCTCACCGGGGAGCTGTTTTTT
TRBV9,TRBJ2-1,.,.,CASSSQHREVAYNEQFF,TGTGCCAGCAGCTCACAACACAGGGAAGTGGCCTACAATGAGCAGTTCTTC
TRBV7-8,TRBJ1-5,.,TRBD1,CASSLRSGQGVKNSNQPQHF,TGTGCCAGCAGCTTACGTTCGGGACAGGGTGTAAAGAATAGCAATCAGCCCCAGCATTTT
TRBV9,TRBJ1-1,.,.,CASSVDGNRDNGPEAFF,TGTGCCAGCAGCGTAGACGGGAACAGGGATAATGGTCCTGAAGCTTTCTTT
TRBV7-2,TRBJ2-3,once,TRBD2,CASSLGFRGGTDTQYF,TGTGCCAGCAGCTTAGGGTTCCGCGGGGGGACAGATACGCAGTATTTT
TRBV9,TRBJ2-3,once,TRBD2,CASSVGTSGGLYTQYF,TGTGCCAGCAGCGTCGGGACTAGCGGGGGGTTATATACGCAGTATTTT
TRBV2,TRBJ1-2,once,.,CASISFSGKANYGYTF,TGTGCCAGCATTTCTTTCTCGGGTAAAGCTAACTATGGCTACACCTTC
TRBV11-2,TRBJ2-1,once,TRBD1,CASSLAHDRVGFF,TGTGCCAGCAGCTTAGCGCATGACAGGGTCGGCTTCTTC
TRBV30,TRBJ1-1,once,.,CAWTARGSTEAFF,TGTGCCTGGACCGCCAGGGGTTCCACTGAAGCTTTCTTT
TRBV6-4,TRBJ2-1,.,TRBD2,CASSDSSGGASEQFF,TGTGCCAGCAGTGACTCGAGCGGGGGGGCAAGTGAGCAGTTCTTC
TRBV5-1,TRBJ2-5,.,TRBD1,CASSENVQGAQYF,TGCGCCAGCAGCGAAAATGTGCAGGGGGCCCAGTACTTC
TRBV6-5,TRBJ2-7,.,TRBD1,CASRATGSAYEQYF,TGTGCCAGCAGGGCGACAGGGTCGGCCTACGAGCAGTACTTC
TRBV5-1,TRBJ1-2,.,.,CASSLGTDSYGYTF,TGCGCCAGCAGTTTGGGAACTGACAGCTATGGCTACACCTTC
TRBV7-8,TRBJ2-3,.,TRBD1,CASSSRTGESDTQYF,TGTGCCAGCAGCTCACGGACAGGGGAGTCGGATACGCAGTATTTT
TRBV9,TRBJ2-7,.,.,CASSASPGQAYEQYF,TGTGCCAGCAGCGCCTCGCCGGGACAAGCCTACGAGCAGTACTTC
TRBV13,TRBJ2-2,few,.,CASSLGQNTGELFF,TGTGCCAGCAGCTTAGGCCAAAACACCGGGGAGCTGTTTTTT
TRBV7-2,TRBJ2-1,.,.,CASSLGRSDEQFF,TGTGCCAGCAGCTTAGGGAGAAGCGATGAGCAGTTCTTC
TRBV15,TRBJ1-5,.,.,CATSREQSNQPQHF,TGTGCCACCAGCAGAGAACAAAGCAATCAGCCCCAGCATTTT
TRBV4-1,TRBJ1-4,few,.,CASSQAQGLGKLFF,TGCGCCAGCAGCCAAGCGCAGGGTCTGGGAAAACTGTTTTTT
TRBV5-4,TRBJ1-1,.,TRBD1,CASSTSHDRGRSQTEAFF,TGTGCCAGCAGCACGTCCCACGACAGGGGGCGCAGTCAAACTGAAGCTTTCTTT
TRBV19,TRBJ2-2,.,TRBD1,CASSTTTGKNFPRELFF,TGTGCCAGTAGTACGACGACAGGGAAAAATTTCCCCCGGGAGCTGTTTTTT
TRBV2,TRBJ2-3,once,.,CASSEESVGLTDTQYF,TGTGCCAGCAGTGAAGAATCGGTGGGCTTAACAGATACGCAGTATTTT
TRBV5-6,TRBJ1-5,.,.,CASSSTGPGQPQHF,TGTGCCAGCAGCTCTACAGGGCCCGGACAGCCCCAGCATTTT